Below, one T cell receptor beta chain is given with its context. Germline V CDR1 and CDR2: SQVTM, ANQGSEA. The CDR3 sequence is 12 residues long. V dropped 4 bases and J dropped 2 bases, with 6 bases sitting between them. The sample originates from a study of CD8+ T cells in alopecia areata. Obtained from alopecia areata patients were lesional scalp punch biopsies along with peripheral blood. Reverse transcription of extracted RNA yielded cDNA, which provided the sequencing template. The protocol was immunoSEQ multiplex PCR, while the TCRdb copy is restricted to in-frame clones and leaves out a portion. The profile covers 200,000 to 250,000 clones, with 50% to 70% appearing a single time and around 0.44% taken by the ten largest.

The TCR originated in a human donor with alopecia areata. The sample in question was CD4+ T cells sorted from blood, obtained at week 0. This chain links TRBV29-1 with TRBJ1-5, with D possibly matching TRBD1 (5 bases). Written as DNA, the CDR3 is TGCAGCGTTGGCAGGGGCAATCAGCCCCAGCATTTT. Amino acid sequence: CSVGRGNQPQHF.